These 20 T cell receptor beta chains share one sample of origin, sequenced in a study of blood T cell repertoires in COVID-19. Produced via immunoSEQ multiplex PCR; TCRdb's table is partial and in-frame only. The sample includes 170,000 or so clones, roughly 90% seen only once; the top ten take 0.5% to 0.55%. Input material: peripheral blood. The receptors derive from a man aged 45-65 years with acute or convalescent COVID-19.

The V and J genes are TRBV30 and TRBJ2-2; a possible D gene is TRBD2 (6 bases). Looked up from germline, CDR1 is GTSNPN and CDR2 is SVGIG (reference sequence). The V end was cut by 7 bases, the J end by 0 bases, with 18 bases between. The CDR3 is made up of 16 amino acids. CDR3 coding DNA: TGTGCCTATCCCCGGAGGGCGGGGACGAACACCGGGGAGCTGTTTTTT. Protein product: CAYPRRAGTNTGELFF.

The CDR3 DNA reads as TGTGCCAGCAGCTCCCTTGGCGGCGGGGGGCCCAATGAGCAGTTCTTC. Protein: CASSSLGGGGPNEQFF. The chain recombines TRBV7-8 with TRBJ2-1, with 8 positions matching TRBD2. Looked up from germline, CDR1 is SGHVS and CDR2 is FQNEAQ. The CDR3 is 16 amino acids. J was trimmed by 6 bases and V by 4 bases; bases with no gene match: 11.

CDR3 coding DNA: TGTGCCAGCAGCCCATACGCGGGTGGAGGAAACACCGGGGAGCTGTTTTTT. Protein product: CASSPYAGGGNTGELFF. The V gene is TRBV9, the J gene TRBJ2-2, with D possibly matching TRBD2 (5 bases). Trimming took off 4 bases at V and 2 bases at J, with 18 bases between the two ends. The CDR3 runs 17 residues. Germline V gene sequence: CDR1 SGDLS, CDR2 YYNGEE.

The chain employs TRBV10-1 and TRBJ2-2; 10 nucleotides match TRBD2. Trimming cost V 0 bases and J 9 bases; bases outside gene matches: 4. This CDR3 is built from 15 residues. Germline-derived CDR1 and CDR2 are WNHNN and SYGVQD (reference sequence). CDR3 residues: CASSESASGSRELFF. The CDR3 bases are TGCGCCAGCAGTGAGTCGGCTAGCGGGAGCAGGGAGCTGTTTTTT.

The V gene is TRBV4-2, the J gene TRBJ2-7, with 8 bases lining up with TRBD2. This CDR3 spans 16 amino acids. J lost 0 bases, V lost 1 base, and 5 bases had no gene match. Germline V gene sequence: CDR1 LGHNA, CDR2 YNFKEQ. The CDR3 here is CASSQVAGGSSYEQYF. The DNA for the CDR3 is TGTGCCAGCAGCCAAGTGGCGGGAGGCAGCTCCTACGAGCAGTACTTC.

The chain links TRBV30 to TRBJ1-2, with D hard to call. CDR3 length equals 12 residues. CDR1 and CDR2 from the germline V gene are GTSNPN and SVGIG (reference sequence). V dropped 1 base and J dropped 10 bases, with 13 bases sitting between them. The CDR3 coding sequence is TGTGCCTGGAGTGCTGGCCGCTTAACCTACACCTTC. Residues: CAWSAGRLTYTF.

CDR3 bases: TGTGCCAGCAGTGAAGCGCGACTAGCGGGGGGACTAAAAGATACGCAGTATTTT. Its protein product is CASSEARLAGGLKDTQYF. The rearrangement links TRBV2 to TRBJ2-3, with 13 bases identical to TRBD2. The CDR3 contains 18 residues. Germline trimming cut 0 bases from V and 5 bases from J; bases unmatched to any gene: 8. CDR1 and CDR2 (germline): SNHLY, FYNNEI.

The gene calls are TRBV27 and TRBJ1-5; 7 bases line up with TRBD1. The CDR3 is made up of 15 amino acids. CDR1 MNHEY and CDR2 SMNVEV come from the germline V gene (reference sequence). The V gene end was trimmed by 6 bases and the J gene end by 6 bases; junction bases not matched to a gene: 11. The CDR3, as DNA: TGTGCCAGCAGAAAATTACAGGGGTCGGCTCAGCCCCAGCATTTT. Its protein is CASRKLQGSAQPQHF.

This CDR3 is CASSFTPASPQKLFF. The CDR3 bases are TGTGCCAGCAGCTTTACTCCCGCTTCCCCTCAAAAACTGTTTTTT. The rearrangement joins TRBV11-2 to TRBJ1-4; no definite D call. This CDR3 has 15 amino acids. V was clipped by 3 bases and J by 9 bases, with 17 bases between them. Per the germline V gene, CDR1 is SGHAT and CDR2 is FQNNGV.

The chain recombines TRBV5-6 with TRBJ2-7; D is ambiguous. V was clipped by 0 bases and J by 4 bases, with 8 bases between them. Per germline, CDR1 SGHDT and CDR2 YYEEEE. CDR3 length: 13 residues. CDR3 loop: CASSLAMSYEQYF. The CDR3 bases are TGTGCCAGCAGCTTGGCTATGAGTTACGAGCAGTACTTC. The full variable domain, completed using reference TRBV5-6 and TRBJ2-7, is DAGVTQSPTHLIKTRGQQVTLRCSPKSGHDTVSWYQQALGQGPQFIFQYYEEEERQRGNFPDRFSGHQFPNYSSELNVNALLLGDSALYLCASSLAMSYEQYFGPGTRLTVT.

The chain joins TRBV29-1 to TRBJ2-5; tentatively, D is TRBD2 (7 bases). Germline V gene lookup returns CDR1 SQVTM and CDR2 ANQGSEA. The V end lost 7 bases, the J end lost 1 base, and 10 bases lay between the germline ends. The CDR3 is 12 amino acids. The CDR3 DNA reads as TGCAGCGGAGGGGGGGCCCAAGAGACCCAGTACTTC. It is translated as CSGGGAQETQYF.

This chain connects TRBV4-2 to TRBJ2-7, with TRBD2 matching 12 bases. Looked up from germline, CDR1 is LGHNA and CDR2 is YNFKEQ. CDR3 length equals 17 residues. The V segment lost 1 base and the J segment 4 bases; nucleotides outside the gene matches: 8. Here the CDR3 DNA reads TGTGCCAGCAGCCAAGCACCTCTAGCGGGAGGGCTTTACGAGCAGTACTTC. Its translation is CASSQAPLAGGLYEQYF.

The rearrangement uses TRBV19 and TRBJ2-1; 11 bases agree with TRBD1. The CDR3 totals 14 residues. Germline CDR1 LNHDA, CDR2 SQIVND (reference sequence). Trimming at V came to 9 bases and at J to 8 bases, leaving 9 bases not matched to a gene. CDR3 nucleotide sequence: TGTGCCAGCTCCCGGGACAGGGGGTTTGATGAGCAGTTCTTC. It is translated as CASSRDRGFDEQFF.

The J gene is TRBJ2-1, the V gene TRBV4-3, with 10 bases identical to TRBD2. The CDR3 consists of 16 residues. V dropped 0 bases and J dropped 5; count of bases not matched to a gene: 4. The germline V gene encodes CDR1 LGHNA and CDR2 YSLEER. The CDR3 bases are TGCGCCAGCAGCCAAGAACCAGCGGGGGGGGACAATGAGCAGTTCTTC. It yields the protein CASSQEPAGGDNEQFF.

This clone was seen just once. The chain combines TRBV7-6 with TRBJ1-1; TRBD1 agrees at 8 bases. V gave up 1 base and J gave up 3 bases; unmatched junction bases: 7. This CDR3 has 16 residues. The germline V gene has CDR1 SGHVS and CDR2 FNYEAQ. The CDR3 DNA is TGTGCCAGCAGCTTAGAGGCAGGGGGCTATTACACTGAAGCTTTCTTT. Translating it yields CASSLEAGGYYTEAFF.

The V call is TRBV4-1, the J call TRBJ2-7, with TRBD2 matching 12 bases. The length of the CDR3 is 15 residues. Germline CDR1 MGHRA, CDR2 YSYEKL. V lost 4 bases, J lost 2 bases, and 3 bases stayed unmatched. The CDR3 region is CASSLRTSGTYEQYF. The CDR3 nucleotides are TGCGCCAGCAGCCTTAGGACTAGCGGGACCTACGAGCAGTACTTC.

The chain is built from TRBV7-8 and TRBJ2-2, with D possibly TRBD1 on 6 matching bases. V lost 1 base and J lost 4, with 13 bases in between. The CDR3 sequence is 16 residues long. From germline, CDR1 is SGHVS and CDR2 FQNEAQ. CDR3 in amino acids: CASSLGPRGGTGELFF. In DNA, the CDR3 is TGTGCCAGCAGCTTAGGGCCAAGAGGGGGCACCGGGGAGCTGTTTTTT.

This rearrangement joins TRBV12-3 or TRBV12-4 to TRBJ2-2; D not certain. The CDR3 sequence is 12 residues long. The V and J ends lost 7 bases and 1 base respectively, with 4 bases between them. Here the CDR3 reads CASTLNTGELFF. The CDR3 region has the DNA TGTGCCAGCACCCTGAACACCGGGGAGCTGTTTTTT.

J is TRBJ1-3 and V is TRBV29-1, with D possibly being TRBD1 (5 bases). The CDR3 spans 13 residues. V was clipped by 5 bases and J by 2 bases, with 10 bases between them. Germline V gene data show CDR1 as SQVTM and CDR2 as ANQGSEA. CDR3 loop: CSVQGVTGNTIYF. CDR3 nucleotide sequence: TGCAGCGTTCAGGGCGTGACTGGAAACACCATATATTTT.

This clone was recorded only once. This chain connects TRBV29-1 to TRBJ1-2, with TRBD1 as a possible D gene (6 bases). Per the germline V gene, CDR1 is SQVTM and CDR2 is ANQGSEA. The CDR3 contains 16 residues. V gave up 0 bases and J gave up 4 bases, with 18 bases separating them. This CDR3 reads CSVEEGPFGGGYGYTF. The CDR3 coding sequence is TGCAGCGTTGAAGAAGGACCCTTTGGGGGCGGCTATGGCTACACCTTC. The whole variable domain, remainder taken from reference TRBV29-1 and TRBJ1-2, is SAVISQKPSRDICQRGTSLTIQCQVDSQVTMMFWYRQQPGQSLTLIATANQGSEATYESGFVIDKFPISRPNLTFSTLTVSNMSPEDSSIYLCSVEEGPFGGGYGYTFGSGTRLTVV.